This T cell receptor beta chain was profiled in a study of blood T cells in healthy people across ages. Germline CDR1 is MNHEY and CDR2 is SMNVEV (reference sequence). The length of the CDR3 is 14 residues. Trimming stripped 3 bases from V and 4 bases from J, with 9 bases between. The authors ran a second PCR of about 6 to 11 cycles using a sample-barcoded 5' primer and a J-beta primer mix. Using its own MiXCR run on the 5' RACE reads, TCRdb lists one record per CDR3 protein. This sample has around 750,000 distinct CDR3 sequences; less than 70% occur once, and the top ten carry under 50%. The sample consisted of blood. This TCR came from an older man in good health. The chain joins TRBV27 to TRBJ1-4; D possibly corresponds to TRBD1 (5 bases). CDR3 bases: TGTGCCAGCAGTTTCTCAGGGATTAATGAAAAACTGTTTTTT. It is translated as CASSFSGINEKLFF.